Here is one TCR beta chain with its context. What it binds is unknown. TCRdb analysed the 5' RACE reads with MiXCR anew, one entry per CDR3 protein. There are some 240,000 distinct CDR3 sequences in the sample; about 8.9% occur only once, and less than 4% lies in the top ten. This record belongs to a study of identical twins. The study's findings and limits: In cord blood, abundant beta clonotypes had fewer insertions; memory showed no trend.

The CDR3 is 14 amino acids. V was clipped by 6 bases and J by 4 bases, with 16 bases between them. CDR1 is DFQATT, CDR2 SNEGSKA, per germline (reference sequence). These data were also filed under a second study, of yellow fever vaccine responses in identical twins.

Sequencing was performed on CD8+ T cells sorted from blood. The chain is built from TRBV20-1 and TRBJ2-1; D possibly uses TRBD1 or TRBD2 (5 bases each). This sequence originates from a woman aged 18-29 years in good health. CDR3 sequence (DNA): TGCAGTGCGACCGGGACGGCCCAATACAATGAGCAGTTCTTC. Protein: CSATGTAQYNEQFF.